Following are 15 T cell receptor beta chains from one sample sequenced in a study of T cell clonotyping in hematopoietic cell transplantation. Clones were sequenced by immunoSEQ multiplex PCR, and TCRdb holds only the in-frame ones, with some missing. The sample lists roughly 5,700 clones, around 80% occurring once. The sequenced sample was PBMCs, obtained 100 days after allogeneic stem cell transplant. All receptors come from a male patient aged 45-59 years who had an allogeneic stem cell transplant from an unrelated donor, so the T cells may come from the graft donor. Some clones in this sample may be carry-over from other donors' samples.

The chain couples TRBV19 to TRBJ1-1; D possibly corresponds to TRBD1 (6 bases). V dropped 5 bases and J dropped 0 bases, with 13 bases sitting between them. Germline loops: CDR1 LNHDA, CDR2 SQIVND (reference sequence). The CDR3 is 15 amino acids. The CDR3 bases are TGTGCCAGTAGTTGGGGGCTGGACATGAACACTGAAGCTTTCTTT. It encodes CASSWGLDMNTEAFF.

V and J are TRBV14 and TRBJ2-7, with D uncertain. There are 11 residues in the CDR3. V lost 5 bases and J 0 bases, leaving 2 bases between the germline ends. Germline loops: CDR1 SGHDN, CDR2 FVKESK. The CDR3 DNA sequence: TGTGCCAGCAGCTACTCCTACGAGCAGTACTTC. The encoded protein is CASSYSYEQYF.

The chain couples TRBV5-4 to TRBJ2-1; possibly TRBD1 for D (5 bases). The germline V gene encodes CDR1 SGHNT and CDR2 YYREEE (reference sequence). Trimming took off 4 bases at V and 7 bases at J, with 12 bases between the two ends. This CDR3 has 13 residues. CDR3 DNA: TGTGCCAGCAGCCACCAGGGTTATAATGAGCAGTTCTTC. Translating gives CASSHQGYNEQFF.

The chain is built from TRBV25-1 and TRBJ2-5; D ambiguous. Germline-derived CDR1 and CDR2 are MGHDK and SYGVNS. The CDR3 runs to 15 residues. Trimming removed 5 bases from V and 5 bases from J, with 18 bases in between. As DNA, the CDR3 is TGTGCCAGCAGTCCTCGCCGACCCAATTCGGAGACCCAGTACTTC. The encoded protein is CASSPRRPNSETQYF.

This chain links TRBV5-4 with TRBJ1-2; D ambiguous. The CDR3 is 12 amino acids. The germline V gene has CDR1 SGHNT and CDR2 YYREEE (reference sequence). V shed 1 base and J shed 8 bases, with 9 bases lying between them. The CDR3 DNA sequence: TGTGCCAGCAGCTTGCTAAATCGGGGCTACACCTTC. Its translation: CASSLLNRGYTF.

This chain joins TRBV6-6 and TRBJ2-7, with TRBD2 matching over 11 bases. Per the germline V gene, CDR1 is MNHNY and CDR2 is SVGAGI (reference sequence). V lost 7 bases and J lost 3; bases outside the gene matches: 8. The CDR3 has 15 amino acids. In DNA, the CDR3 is TGTGCCAGCATCCAAGGGACTAGCGGCAGCTACGAGCAGTACTTC. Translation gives CASIQGTSGSYEQYF.

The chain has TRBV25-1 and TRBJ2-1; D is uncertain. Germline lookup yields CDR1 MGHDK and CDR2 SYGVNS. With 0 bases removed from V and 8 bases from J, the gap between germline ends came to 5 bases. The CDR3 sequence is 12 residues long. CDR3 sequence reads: CASSEYGDEQFF. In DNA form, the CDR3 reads TGTGCCAGCAGTGAATATGGGGATGAGCAGTTCTTC.

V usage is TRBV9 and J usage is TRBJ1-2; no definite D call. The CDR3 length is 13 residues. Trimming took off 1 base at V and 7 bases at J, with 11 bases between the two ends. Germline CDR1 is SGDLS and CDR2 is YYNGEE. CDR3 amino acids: CASSVSGLGGYTF. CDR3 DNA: TGTGCCAGCAGCGTATCGGGTTTGGGTGGCTACACCTTC.

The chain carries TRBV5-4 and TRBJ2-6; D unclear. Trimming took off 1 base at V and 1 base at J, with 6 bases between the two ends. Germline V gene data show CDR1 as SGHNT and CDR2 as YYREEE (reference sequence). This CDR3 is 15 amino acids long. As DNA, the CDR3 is TGTGCCAGCAGCTTGTTCTATTCTGGGGCCAACGTCCTGACTTTC. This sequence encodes CASSLFYSGANVLTF.

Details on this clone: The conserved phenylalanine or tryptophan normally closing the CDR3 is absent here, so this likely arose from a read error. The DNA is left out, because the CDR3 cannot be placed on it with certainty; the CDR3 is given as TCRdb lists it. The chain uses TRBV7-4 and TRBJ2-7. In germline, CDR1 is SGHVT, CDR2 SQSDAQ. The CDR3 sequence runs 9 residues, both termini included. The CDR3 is CASSQNPTD.

The CDR3 here is CASRGLEQYF. Here the CDR3 DNA reads TGTGCCAGCAGGGGGCTCGAGCAGTACTTC. The genes are TRBV25-1 and TRBJ2-7; maybe TRBD1 (5 bases). The CDR3 has 10 residues. Germline V gene sequence: CDR1 MGHDK, CDR2 SYGVNS. With 6 bases removed from V and 6 bases from J, the gap between germline ends came to 6 bases.

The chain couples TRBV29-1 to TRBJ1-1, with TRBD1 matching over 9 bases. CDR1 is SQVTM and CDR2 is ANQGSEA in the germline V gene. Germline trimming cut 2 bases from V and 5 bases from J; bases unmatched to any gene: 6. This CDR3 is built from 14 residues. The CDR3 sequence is CSVERSDRGTEAFF. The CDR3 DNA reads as TGCAGCGTTGAACGTAGTGACAGGGGGACTGAAGCTTTCTTT.

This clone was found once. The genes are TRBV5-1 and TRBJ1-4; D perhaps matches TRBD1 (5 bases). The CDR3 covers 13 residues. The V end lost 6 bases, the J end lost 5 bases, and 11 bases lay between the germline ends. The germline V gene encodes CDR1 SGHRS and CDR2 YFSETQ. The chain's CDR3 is CASTDRNNEKLFF. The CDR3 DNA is TGCGCCAGCACCGACAGAAACAATGAAAAACTGTTTTTT.

CDR3 in DNA: TGCGCCAGCAGCCAAGATCGGCGGAACATTCAGTACTTC. It specifies CASSQDRRNIQYF. The rearrangement joins TRBV4-3 to TRBJ2-4; D gene ambiguous. V was cut by 0 bases and J by 7 bases, with 7 bases left in between. The V gene's germline CDR1 is LGHNA and CDR2 YSLEER. CDR3 length: 13 residues.

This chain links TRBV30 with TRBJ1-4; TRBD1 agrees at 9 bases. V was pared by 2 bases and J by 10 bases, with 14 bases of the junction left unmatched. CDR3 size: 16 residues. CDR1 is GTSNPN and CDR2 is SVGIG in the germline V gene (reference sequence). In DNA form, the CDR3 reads TGTGCCTGGAGTCCATTCTCCCGGGACAGGGAACGAAAACTGTTTTTT. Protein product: CAWSPFSRDRERKLFF.